This T cell receptor (beta chain) appears in the sequencing data of a study of blood T cell repertoires in COVID-19. Study as a whole: T cells, B-cell-depleted T cells, or PBMCs provided the cDNA or gDNA that served as material.

Losses at the gene ends were 6 bases for V and 1 base for J; bases not matched to a gene: 7. Germline CDR1 SGHNT, CDR2 YYREEE (reference sequence). The length of the CDR3 is 15 residues. Per the original methods: For nucleated cells, counts were estimated from reference gene primer amplification. Here immunoSEQ multiplex PCR was the method, and the copy in TCRdb shows in-frame clones only, minus some. V and J calls plus clone size are reproduced from that table; the DNA served to infer D and trimming. Among roughly 240,000 clones, approximately 84% were seen once, and the ten largest hold 1.5% to 2%.

Material: peripheral blood. The rearrangement links TRBV5-4 to TRBJ2-5; the match to TRBD2 covers 9 bases. This TCR came from a woman aged 80 or over with acute or convalescent COVID-19. This chain's CDR3 is CASNLIAGAQETQYF. The CDR3 coding sequence is TGTGCCAGCAACCTGATAGCGGGAGCCCAAGAGACCCAGTACTTC.